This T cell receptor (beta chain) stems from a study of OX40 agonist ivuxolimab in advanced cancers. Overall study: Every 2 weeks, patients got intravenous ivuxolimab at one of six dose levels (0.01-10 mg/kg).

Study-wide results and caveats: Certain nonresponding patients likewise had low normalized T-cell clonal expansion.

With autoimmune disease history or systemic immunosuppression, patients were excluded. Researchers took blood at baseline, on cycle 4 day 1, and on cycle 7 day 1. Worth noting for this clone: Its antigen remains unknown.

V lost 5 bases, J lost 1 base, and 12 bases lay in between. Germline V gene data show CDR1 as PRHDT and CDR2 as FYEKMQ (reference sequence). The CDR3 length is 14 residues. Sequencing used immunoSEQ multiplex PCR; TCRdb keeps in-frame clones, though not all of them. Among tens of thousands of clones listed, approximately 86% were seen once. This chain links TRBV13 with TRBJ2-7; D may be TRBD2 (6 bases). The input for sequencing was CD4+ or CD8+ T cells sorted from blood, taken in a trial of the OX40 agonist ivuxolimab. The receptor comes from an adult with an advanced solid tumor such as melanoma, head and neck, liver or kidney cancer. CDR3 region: CASSRGRGSYEQYF. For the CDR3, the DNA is TGTGCCAGCAGCCGCGGGCGGGGTTCCTACGAGCAGTACTTC. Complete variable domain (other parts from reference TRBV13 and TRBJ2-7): AAGVIQSPRHLIKEKRETATLKCYPIPRHDTVYWYQQGPGQDPQFLISFYEKMQSDKGSIPDRFSAQQFSDYHSELNMSSLELGDSALYFCASSRGRGSYEQYFGPGTRLTVT.